The clone carrying this T cell receptor beta chain was observed a few times. These data belong to a study of blood T cell repertoires in COVID-19. About the study: Specimens from acute and convalescent COVID-19 originated in the United States, Italy and Spain. Sources were T cells, B-cell-depleted T cells, or PBMCs; the material itself was cDNA or gDNA.

Germline values: CDR1 ENHRY, CDR2 SYGVKD. Trimming cost V 4 bases and J 7 bases; bases outside gene matches: 9. This CDR3 has 15 residues. How the authors handled the data: Amplification from reference gene primers served as the basis for estimated nucleated cell counts. Clones were read by immunoSEQ multiplex PCR, and TCRdb kept only the in-frame ones, dropping some. V, J and clone size are taken as reported in that table, and D and trimming were inferred from the DNA itself. Among about 42,000 clones listed, over 75% were seen once. The chain has TRBV10-3 and TRBJ2-1, with 8 bases matching TRBD2. This TCR was sampled from a human donor in a cohort sampled during active COVID-19. Sequenced: peripheral blood. This CDR3 reads CAISGSGGALNEQFF. The CDR3 region has the DNA TGTGCCATCAGTGGATCCGGGGGGGCTTTAAATGAGCAGTTCTTC.